Following are 29 T cell receptor beta chains from one sample sequenced in a study of chemoradiotherapy in HPV16-positive cancers. The method was immunoSEQ multiplex PCR; TCRdb's version includes in-frame clones alone and lacks a portion of them. Seen here are about 68,000 clones, roughly 90% observed once, and the top ten hold 3.5% to 4.5%. The sample consisted of blood, taken from a patient who underwent chemoradiotherapy. Every receptor here comes from a human donor with HPV-associated anogenital cancer.

This clone occurred once. V and J are TRBV4-2 and TRBJ2-3; D may correspond to TRBD1 or TRBD2 (6 bases each). The CDR3 runs to 17 residues. The ends were cut back, 4 bases at V and 2 bases at J, with 19 bases in the middle. Germline CDR1 and CDR2: LGHNA and YNFKEQ. The CDR3 sequence: CASSPLGGAGPTDTQYF. The DNA of the CDR3 is TGTGCCAGCAGCCCATTGGGGGGCGCGGGCCCCACAGATACGCAGTATTTT.

The chain carries TRBV5-1 and TRBJ2-5, with TRBD1 matching over 9 bases. The J call could be wrong; TRBJ2-7 is a better fit for the DNA end. Germline CDR1 SGHRS, CDR2 YFSETQ. CDR3 length equals 15 residues. Here the CDR3 DNA reads TGCGCCAGCAGCCCGGGACAGGGAACCACCTACGAGCAGTACTTC. The encoded protein is CASSPGQGTTYEQYF.

The CDR3 nucleotides are TGTGCCAGCAGTGGGACTTCCAGCTCCTACGAGCAGTACTTC. It translates to CASSGTSSSYEQYF. This chain links TRBV7-9 with TRBJ2-7; TRBD2 might be the D (6 bases). CDR3 length: 14 amino acids. Germline lookup yields CDR1 SEHNR and CDR2 FQNEAQ (reference sequence). Trimming shortened V by 6 bases and J by 0 bases, and 12 bases separated the two germline ends.

The rearrangement joins TRBV7-3 to TRBJ2-4, with D maybe TRBD1 (5 bases). CDR1 and CDR2 from the germline V gene are SGHTA and FQGTGA. V lost 5 bases and J lost 1, with 21 bases in between. This CDR3 has 18 amino acids. CDR3 nucleotide sequence: TGTGCCAGCAGCCCAGGGATCTTGGGGATTGGGGCCAAAAACATTCAGTACTTC. As protein: CASSPGILGIGAKNIQYF.

The chain carries TRBV19 and TRBJ2-1; 7 bases agree with TRBD1. The CDR3 consists of 12 residues. Germline V gene sequence: CDR1 LNHDA, CDR2 SQIVND (reference sequence). CDR3 DNA: TGTGCTACTACAGGGGTTCTAGGTGAGCAGTTCTTC. It translates to CATTGVLGEQFF.

Only a few counts were recorded for this clone. V and J are TRBV6-1 and TRBJ2-7; the D gene is possibly TRBD2 (5 bases). The V gene's germline CDR1 is MNHNS and CDR2 SASEGT. V was clipped by 2 bases and J by 5 bases, with 13 bases between them. The CDR3 extends over 14 amino acids. In DNA form, the CDR3 reads TGTGCCAGCAGTGAATTCGGGCCGCGGGACGAGCAGTACTTC. Residues: CASSEFGPRDEQYF.

The CDR3 DNA is TGTGCCAGCAGTCAACCGGGACAGGGGCAATACGAGCAGTACTTC. Its translation is CASSQPGQGQYEQYF. The gene calls are TRBV28 and TRBJ2-7, with 10 bases identical to TRBD1. The CDR3 is made up of 15 amino acids. With 5 bases clipped from V and 4 bases from J, the junction kept 8 bases outside the gene matches. Germline loops: CDR1 MDHEN, CDR2 SYDVKM.

V gene TRBV7-2 combines with J gene TRBJ1-5; D call uncertain. The ends were cut back, 4 bases at V and 4 bases at J, with 8 bases in the middle. From germline, CDR1 is SGHTA and CDR2 FQGNSA. The CDR3 is made up of 13 amino acids. The CDR3 bases are TGTGCCAGCAGCTATCAGGAAAATCAGCCCCAGCATTTT. Translating it yields CASSYQENQPQHF.

This chain connects TRBV5-5 to TRBJ1-2, with 7 bases matching TRBD1. Losses at the gene ends were 4 bases for V and 1 base for J; bases not matched to a gene: 4. CDR1 and CDR2 (germline): SGHKS, YYEKEE (reference sequence). The CDR3 has 14 amino acids. Here the CDR3 DNA reads TGTGCCAGCAGCAAGGGGGACAGTAACTATGGCTACACCTTC. Translating it yields CASSKGDSNYGYTF.

V usage is TRBV10-2 and J usage is TRBJ2-5; D possibly matches TRBD1 or TRBD2 (6 bases each). Germline V CDR1 and CDR2: WSHSY, SAAADI. Trimming shortened V by 8 bases and J by 4 bases, and 14 bases separated the two germline ends. CDR3 size: 13 residues. The CDR3 DNA reads TGCGCCAGCGCCGGGGGCGGTGCAGAGACCCAGTACTTC. The encoded protein is CASAGGGAETQYF.

The chain carries TRBV5-6 and TRBJ1-2; a weak D match, TRBD1 (6 bases). The germline V gene has CDR1 SGHDT and CDR2 YYEEEE. The CDR3 extends over 13 amino acids. V lost 5 bases to trimming and J lost 2 bases, with 10 bases between them. The DNA of the CDR3 is TGTGCCAGCAGATTACAGGGCAACTATGGCTACACCTTC. Amino acids: CASRLQGNYGYTF.

This clone came up once. The V gene is TRBV5-1, the J gene TRBJ2-7; D gene ambiguous. The V end was cut by 4 bases, the J end by 0 bases, with 14 bases between. In germline, CDR1 is SGHRS, CDR2 YFSETQ. The CDR3 is 15 amino acids. CDR3 DNA sequence: TGCGCCAGCAGCCCATGGACGGGCGGCTCCTACGAGCAGTACTTC. Translated: CASSPWTGGSYEQYF.

The chain carries TRBV2 and TRBJ2-3; D gene unclear. The CDR3 has 14 amino acids. Germline-derived CDR1 and CDR2 are SNHLY and FYNNEI. Trimming stripped 7 bases from V and 6 bases from J, with 17 bases between. The CDR3 spells CASKSAPTLDTQYF. DNA of the CDR3: TGTGCCAGCAAGAGCGCCCCGACCCTGGATACGCAGTATTTT.

The CDR3 DNA reads TGTGCCAGTAGTATCGGCCGGTGGGGTACCGGGGAGCTGTTTTTT. It is translated as CASSIGRWGTGELFF. The chain couples TRBV19 to TRBJ2-2; D call uncertain. Germline V gene lookup returns CDR1 LNHDA and CDR2 SQIVND (reference sequence). The CDR3 is 15 amino acids. V was shortened by 3 bases and J by 5 bases, with 13 bases between the two germline ends.

This chain links TRBV5-6 with TRBJ1-3; D is unresolved. CDR3 size: 15 residues. Germline CDR1 SGHDT, CDR2 YYEEEE. Trimming pared 3 bases from V and 1 base from J, leaving 11 bases between. The CDR3 protein is CASSSPGSSGNTIYF. The CDR3 DNA reads as TGTGCCAGCAGCTCCCCCGGTTCGTCTGGAAACACCATATATTTT.

The chain uses TRBV5-1 and TRBJ2-2; D remains unclear. There are 14 residues in the CDR3. Germline-derived CDR1 and CDR2 are SGHRS and YFSETQ. V dropped 0 bases and J dropped 4 bases, with 7 bases sitting between them. Here the CDR3 DNA reads TGCGCCAGCAGCTTGGAACAGACCACCGGGGAGCTGTTTTTT. Translating gives CASSLEQTTGELFF.

V and J are TRBV7-2 and TRBJ2-3, with 15 positions matching TRBD2. This CDR3 is 16 amino acids long. Looked up from germline, CDR1 is SGHTA and CDR2 is FQGNSA. V was pared by 5 bases and J by 4 bases, with 4 bases of the junction left unmatched. For the CDR3, the DNA is TGTGCCAGCAGCGTCGGACTAGCGGGAGGGGCAGATACGCAGTATTTT. It is translated as CASSVGLAGGADTQYF.

The chain joins TRBV4-1 to TRBJ1-2; D is ambiguous. This CDR3 region has 12 residues. CDR1 is MGHRA and CDR2 is YSYEKL in the germline V gene. Trimming cost V 4 bases and J 8 bases, with 11 bases left between them. Here the CDR3 reads CASSPIGRGYTF. DNA for the CDR3: TGCGCCAGCAGCCCGATCGGTAGAGGCTACACCTTC.

The rearrangement uses TRBV11-3 and TRBJ2-1; 8 bases align to TRBD1. V lost 1 base to trimming and J lost 5 bases; unmatched junction nucleotides: 4. This CDR3 comprises 15 residues. Germline CDR1 and CDR2: SGHNT and YENEEA. CDR3: CASSLVGTGNNEQFF. The CDR3 region has the DNA TGTGCCAGCAGCTTAGTGGGGACAGGTAACAATGAGCAGTTCTTC.

The V gene is TRBV28, the J gene TRBJ2-1, with 7 bases identical to TRBD1. CDR3 length: 15 amino acids. CDR1 is MDHEN and CDR2 is SYDVKM in the germline V gene. The J segment lost 2 bases and the V segment lost 4 bases, leaving 5 bases of the junction unmatched. The CDR3 protein is CASSSTGFPYNEQFF. The CDR3 DNA sequence: TGTGCCAGCAGTTCGACAGGGTTCCCCTACAATGAGCAGTTCTTC.

The chain has TRBV5-6 and TRBJ1-2; 8 nucleotides align to TRBD1. V was clipped by 9 bases and J by 2 bases; unmatched bases: 9. In germline, CDR1 is SGHDT, CDR2 YYEEEE. The CDR3 covers 14 residues. The DNA for the CDR3 is TGTGCCACTATCCAAAACAGGGGGAACTATGGCTACACCTTC. This codes for CATIQNRGNYGYTF.

The chain recombines TRBV5-6 with TRBJ2-7; 7 bases fit TRBD2. This CDR3 contains 14 residues. Germline V gene lookup returns CDR1 SGHDT and CDR2 YYEEEE. The trim removed 4 bases at V and 2 bases at J, leaving 6 bases unmatched. The CDR3 sequence is CASSVGLVTYEQYF. As DNA, the CDR3 is TGTGCCAGCAGCGTCGGACTAGTGACCTACGAGCAGTACTTC.

The chain joins TRBV6-1 to TRBJ2-1, with 7 bases lining up with TRBD1. This CDR3 is built from 17 residues. V gave up 2 bases and J gave up 3 bases; unmatched junction bases: 10. In germline, CDR1 is MNHNS, CDR2 SASEGT. The CDR3 loop reads CASSEQPQGSSYNEQFF. As DNA, the CDR3 is TGTGCCAGCAGTGAACAGCCACAGGGGTCAAGCTACAATGAGCAGTTCTTC.

The gene calls are TRBV5-4 and TRBJ2-3; a possible D gene is TRBD2 (6 bases). V shed 4 bases and J shed 7 bases, with 22 bases lying between them. Germline CDR1 and CDR2: SGHNT and YYREEE (reference sequence). This CDR3 comprises 16 residues. The CDR3 DNA reads as TGTGCCAGCAGCCCAGTAGGGACTCCCCGCGGAAATACGCAGTATTTT. Protein: CASSPVGTPRGNTQYF.

In DNA, the CDR3 is TGTGCCAGCAGCTCGGGACTAGCGGGAGGGAGGTCCTACGAGCAGTACTTC. This gives the protein CASSSGLAGGRSYEQYF. The chain carries TRBV7-9 and TRBJ2-7, with 16 bases matching TRBD2. CDR1 and CDR2 from the germline V gene are SEHNR and FQNEAQ (reference sequence). The trim removed 4 bases at V and 1 base at J, leaving 4 bases unmatched. The CDR3 extends over 17 amino acids.

This chain joins TRBV9 and TRBJ1-2; 7 positions agree with TRBD1. Germline values: CDR1 SGDLS, CDR2 YYNGEE. With V trimmed by 4 bases and J by 2 bases, 17 bases remained unmatched. CDR3 length equals 18 residues. CDR3 DNA: TGTGCCAGCAGCTACCAGCAGGGGGTGAGGGGGTCCAACTATGGCTACACCTTC. It encodes CASSYQQGVRGSNYGYTF.

This clone occurred a few times. This rearrangement joins TRBV2 to TRBJ2-5, with 11 nucleotides matching TRBD2. The CDR3 extends over 15 amino acids. Losses at the gene ends were 10 bases for V and 0 bases for J; bases not matched to a gene: 7. Germline V lookup: CDR1 SNHLY, CDR2 FYNNEI. The chain's CDR3 is CAIERTSGYQETQYF. CDR3 coding DNA: TGTGCCATAGAACGGACTAGCGGGTACCAAGAGACCCAGTACTTC.

V gene TRBV7-9 combines with J gene TRBJ2-7, with a tentative D call TRBD2 (6 bases). Trimming shortened V by 4 bases and J by 6 bases, and 16 bases separated the two germline ends. From germline, CDR1 is SEHNR and CDR2 FQNEAQ (reference sequence). The CDR3 runs 14 residues. The DNA for the CDR3 is TGTGCCAGCAGCTCTCTAGCGCGCCGCGGCGAGCAGTACTTC. This translates into CASSSLARRGEQYF.

This chain connects TRBV27 to TRBJ1-5; 7 bases agree with TRBD1. Germline V gene data show CDR1 as MNHEY and CDR2 as SMNVEV (reference sequence). The CDR3 extends over 14 amino acids. After removal of 5 bases from V and 3 bases from J, the junction contained 4 bases not matched to a gene. CDR3 protein: CASSLGTVNQPQHF. The CDR3 DNA sequence: TGTGCCAGCAGTCTCGGGACAGTCAATCAGCCCCAGCATTTT.